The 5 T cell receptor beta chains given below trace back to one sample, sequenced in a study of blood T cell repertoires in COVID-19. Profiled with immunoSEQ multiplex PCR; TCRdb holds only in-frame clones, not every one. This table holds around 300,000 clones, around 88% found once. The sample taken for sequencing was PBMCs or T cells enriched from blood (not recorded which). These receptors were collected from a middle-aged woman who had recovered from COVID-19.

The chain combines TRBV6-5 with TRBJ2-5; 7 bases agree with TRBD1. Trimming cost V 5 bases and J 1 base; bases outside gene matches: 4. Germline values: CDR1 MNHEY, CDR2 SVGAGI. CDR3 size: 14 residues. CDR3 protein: CASSQGVIQETQYF. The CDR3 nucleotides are TGTGCCAGCAGTCAGGGGGTAATCCAAGAGACCCAGTACTTC.

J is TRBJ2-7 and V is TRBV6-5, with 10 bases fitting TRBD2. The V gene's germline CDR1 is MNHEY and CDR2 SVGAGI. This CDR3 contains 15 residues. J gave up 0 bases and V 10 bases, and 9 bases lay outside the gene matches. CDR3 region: CATLSGTSVSYEQYF. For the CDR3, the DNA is TGTGCCACCCTCTCCGGGACTAGCGTCTCCTACGAGCAGTACTTC.

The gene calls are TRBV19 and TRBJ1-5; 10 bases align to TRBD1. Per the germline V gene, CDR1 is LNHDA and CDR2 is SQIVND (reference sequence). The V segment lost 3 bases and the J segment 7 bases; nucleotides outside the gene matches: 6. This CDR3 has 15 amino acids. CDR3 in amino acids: CASSILWTGGQPQHF. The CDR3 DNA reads TGTGCCAGTAGTATTCTATGGACAGGGGGACAGCCCCAGCATTTT.

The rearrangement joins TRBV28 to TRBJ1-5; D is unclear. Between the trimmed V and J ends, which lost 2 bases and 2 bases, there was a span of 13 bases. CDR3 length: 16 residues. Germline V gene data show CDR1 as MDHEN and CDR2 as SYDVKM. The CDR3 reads CASSLGGNQGNQPQHF. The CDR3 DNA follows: TGTGCCAGCAGTTTAGGAGGGAATCAGGGCAATCAGCCCCAGCATTTT.

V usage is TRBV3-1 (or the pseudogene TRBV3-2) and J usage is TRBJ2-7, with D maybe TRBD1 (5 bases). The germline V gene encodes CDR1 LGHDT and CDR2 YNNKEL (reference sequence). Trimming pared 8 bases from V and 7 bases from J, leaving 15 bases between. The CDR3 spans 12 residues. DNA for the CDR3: TGTGCCAGCTCCGAAGGGGTTGGTGAGCAGTACTTC. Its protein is CASSEGVGEQYF.